This entry features one T cell receptor (beta chain) sequence. Its antigen is currently unknown. In the sorted-subset replicate PCRs, approximately 200 ng DNA, 30,000 or so T cell genomes, was used. Clones were sequenced by immunoSEQ multiplex PCR, and TCRdb holds only the in-frame ones, with some missing. The sample has about 380,000 clones, approximately 97% seen once. The data belong to a study of shared clonotypes between healthy human individuals. CDR1 and CDR2 from the germline V gene are LNHDA and SQIVND (reference sequence). Unmatched junction bases numbered 13, after V lost 5 bases and J lost 5 bases. The length of the CDR3 is 18 residues. Whole-study findings and limits: Represented genetic and exposure-history diversity was restricted by having few donors. Around 5.3% of naive CD4 clonotypes were shared across a handful of donors. Relative to memory subsets, naive subsets generally showed larger estimated richness.

This rearrangement joins TRBV19 to TRBJ2-3; the match to TRBD2 covers 13 bases. The sequenced sample was memory CD8+ T cells sorted from blood. Subset defined: CD45RO+ cells pooled with CCR7-negative TemRA cells. The clonotype originates from a man aged 25 to 45 in good health. The CDR3 protein is CASSPGWTSGSFGDTQYF. The CDR3 coding sequence is TGTGCCAGTAGTCCGGGTTGGACTAGCGGGAGTTTCGGAGATACGCAGTATTTT. The full variable domain, completed using reference TRBV19 and TRBJ2-3, is DGGITQSPKYLFRKEGQNVTLSCEQNLNHDAMYWYRQDPGQGLRLIYYSQIVNDFQKGDIAEGYSVSREKKESFPLTVTSAQKNPTAFYLCASSPGWTSGSFGDTQYFGPGTRLTVL.